The rows below give T cell receptor beta chains drawn from one sample of a study of blood T cell repertoires in COVID-19. The method was immunoSEQ multiplex PCR; TCRdb's version includes in-frame clones alone and lacks a portion of them. The top ten clones hold roughly 0.25% of a sample with just over 650,000 clones, 85% to 90% of them seen once. The sequenced sample consisted of peripheral blood. These TCRs come from a woman between 18 and 30 years old with acute or convalescent COVID-19. Both conserved end residues are trimmed from each CDR3. Each record gives: V gene, clone size, CDR3 protein. Expanded clones get a size class; other rows say once, few or many, or leave the size out.

v_call: TRBV5-6; clone_size: once; cdr3_aa: ASSPYLGGGQPQH
v_call: TRBV5-1; clone_size: NA; cdr3_aa: ASSLLGTGYHEQY
v_call: TRBV15; clone_size: NA; cdr3_aa: ATSSFREQF
v_call: TRBV3-1/TRBV3-2; clone_size: once; cdr3_aa: ASSQPSGGFQTDTQY
v_call: TRBV4-1; clone_size: once; cdr3_aa: ASSQGQTVSGELF
v_call: TRBV2; clone_size: NA; cdr3_aa: ASHYRAVTDTQY
v_call: TRBV6-2/TRBV6-3; clone_size: few; cdr3_aa: ASSFDTYNEQF
v_call: TRBV6-2/TRBV6-3; clone_size: NA; cdr3_aa: ASSYSPGPQPQH
v_call: TRBV6-5; clone_size: NA; cdr3_aa: ASRTRGADNYGYT
v_call: TRBV19; clone_size: NA; cdr3_aa: ASLTREGYGYT
v_call: TRBV2; clone_size: NA; cdr3_aa: ASSVSLISETQY
v_call: TRBV5-6; clone_size: NA; cdr3_aa: ASSLASDREDGYT
v_call: TRBV6-5; clone_size: NA; cdr3_aa: ASRPVVYGYT
v_call: TRBV6-6; clone_size: NA; cdr3_aa: ASSSPPGEAKNIQY
v_call: TRBV3-1/TRBV3-2; clone_size: NA; cdr3_aa: ASRRAGQGMDSYNSPLH
v_call: TRBV11-2; clone_size: NA; cdr3_aa: ASSPGIDYGYT
v_call: TRBV9; clone_size: NA; cdr3_aa: ASSERDTYNSPLH
v_call: TRBV12-3/TRBV12-4; clone_size: NA; cdr3_aa: ASSYRGDEQF
v_call: TRBV13; clone_size: once; cdr3_aa: ASSLGRGGNNEQF
v_call: TRBV29-1; clone_size: NA; cdr3_aa: SVDGGVKTNYGYT
v_call: TRBV5-1; clone_size: NA; cdr3_aa: ASSLEGGGQETQY
v_call: TRBV15; clone_size: few; cdr3_aa: ATSRGQGWAGELF
v_call: TRBV15; clone_size: NA; cdr3_aa: ATSRGGDYTEAF
v_call: TRBV5-4; clone_size: NA; cdr3_aa: ASSLASGLPSTDTQY
v_call: TRBV7-9; clone_size: NA; cdr3_aa: ASSPRTGGKEKLF
v_call: TRBV9; clone_size: NA; cdr3_aa: ASSLRQGTEAF
v_call: TRBV3-1/TRBV3-2; clone_size: NA; cdr3_aa: ASSQGGLSEAF
v_call: TRBV27; clone_size: NA; cdr3_aa: ASSLRSGGKGQGASPLH
v_call: TRBV6-6; clone_size: NA; cdr3_aa: ASTISRGGYEQY
v_call: TRBV6-6; clone_size: NA; cdr3_aa: ASSYSVVRGDTQY
v_call: TRBV4-1; clone_size: NA; cdr3_aa: ASSQAGNTEAF
v_call: TRBV7-2; clone_size: NA; cdr3_aa: ASSLQIFSGANVLT
v_call: TRBV19; clone_size: NA; cdr3_aa: ASSIPDRGYTEAF
v_call: TRBV5-1; clone_size: once; cdr3_aa: ASSLGGSGYT
v_call: TRBV9; clone_size: once; cdr3_aa: ASSALVVVNTEAF
v_call: TRBV27; clone_size: NA; cdr3_aa: ASSAGTAVSNQPQH
v_call: TRBV5-1; clone_size: NA; cdr3_aa: ASSEGHDKGTQY
v_call: TRBV19; clone_size: NA; cdr3_aa: ASSRDSSSGNTIY
v_call: TRBV9; clone_size: NA; cdr3_aa: ASSVAWAGAAF
v_call: TRBV5-1; clone_size: NA; cdr3_aa: ASSSIQGLHSPLH
v_call: TRBV10-3; clone_size: NA; cdr3_aa: AITWDSRNSPLH
v_call: TRBV27; clone_size: few; cdr3_aa: ASSYGSRNSPLH
v_call: TRBV3-1/TRBV3-2; clone_size: NA; cdr3_aa: ASSQYSNSPLH
v_call: TRBV7-8; clone_size: NA; cdr3_aa: ASTVKGLAGGFYTQY
v_call: TRBV19; clone_size: NA; cdr3_aa: ASSIGGGQPQH